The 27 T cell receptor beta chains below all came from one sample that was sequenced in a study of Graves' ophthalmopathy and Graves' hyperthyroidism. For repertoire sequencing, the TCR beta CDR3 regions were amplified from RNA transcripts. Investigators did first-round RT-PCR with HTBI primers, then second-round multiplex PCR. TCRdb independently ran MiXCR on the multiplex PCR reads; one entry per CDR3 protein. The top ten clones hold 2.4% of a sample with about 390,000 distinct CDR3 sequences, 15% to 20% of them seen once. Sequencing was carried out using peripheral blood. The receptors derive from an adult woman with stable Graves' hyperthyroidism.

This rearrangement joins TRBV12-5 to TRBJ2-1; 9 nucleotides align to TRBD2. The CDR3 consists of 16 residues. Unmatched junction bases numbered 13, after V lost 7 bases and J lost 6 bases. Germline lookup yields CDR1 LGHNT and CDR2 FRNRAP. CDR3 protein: CASAALDSGRGNEQFF. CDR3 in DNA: TGTGCTAGTGCCGCCCTGGATAGCGGGAGAGGCAATGAGCAGTTCTTC.

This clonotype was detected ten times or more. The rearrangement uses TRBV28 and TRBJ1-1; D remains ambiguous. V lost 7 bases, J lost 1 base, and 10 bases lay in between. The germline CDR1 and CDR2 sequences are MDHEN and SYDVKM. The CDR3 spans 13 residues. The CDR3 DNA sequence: TGTGCCAGCATACGCAGACGGAACACTGAAGCTTTCTTT. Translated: CASIRRRNTEAFF.

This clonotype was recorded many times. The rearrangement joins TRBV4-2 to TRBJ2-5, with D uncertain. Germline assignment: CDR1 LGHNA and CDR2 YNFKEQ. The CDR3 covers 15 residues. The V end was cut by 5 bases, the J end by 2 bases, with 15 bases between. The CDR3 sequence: CASSKTPDVQETQYF. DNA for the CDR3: TGTGCCAGCAGCAAGACTCCCGACGTGCAAGAGACCCAGTACTTC.

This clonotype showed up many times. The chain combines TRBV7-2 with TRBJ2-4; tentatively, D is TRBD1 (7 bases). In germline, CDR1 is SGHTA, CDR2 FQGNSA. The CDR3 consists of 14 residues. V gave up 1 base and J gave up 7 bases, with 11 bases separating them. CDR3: CASSLGPGGNIQYF. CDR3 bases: TGTGCCAGCAGCTTAGGTCCAGGGGGGAACATTCAGTACTTC.

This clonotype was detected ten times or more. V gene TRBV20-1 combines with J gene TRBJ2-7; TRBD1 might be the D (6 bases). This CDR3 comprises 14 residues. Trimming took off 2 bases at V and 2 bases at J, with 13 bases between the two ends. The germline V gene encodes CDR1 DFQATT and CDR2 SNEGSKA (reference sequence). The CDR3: CSARTITGTYEQYF. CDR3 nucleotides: TGCAGTGCTAGAACTATAACAGGGACCTACGAGCAGTACTTC.

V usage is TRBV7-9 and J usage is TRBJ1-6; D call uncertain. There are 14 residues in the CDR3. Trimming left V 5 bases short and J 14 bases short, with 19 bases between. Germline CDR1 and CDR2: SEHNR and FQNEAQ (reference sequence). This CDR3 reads CASSLINIAGALHF. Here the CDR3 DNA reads TGTGCCAGCAGCCTCATCAACATCGCGGGAGCCCTCCACTTT. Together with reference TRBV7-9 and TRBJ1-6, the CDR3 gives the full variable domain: DTGVSQNPRHKITKRGQNVTFRCDPISEHNRLYWYRQTLGQGPEFLTYFQNEAQLEKSRLLSDRFSAERPKGSFSTLEIQRTEQGDSAMYLCASSLINIAGALHFGNGTRLTVT.

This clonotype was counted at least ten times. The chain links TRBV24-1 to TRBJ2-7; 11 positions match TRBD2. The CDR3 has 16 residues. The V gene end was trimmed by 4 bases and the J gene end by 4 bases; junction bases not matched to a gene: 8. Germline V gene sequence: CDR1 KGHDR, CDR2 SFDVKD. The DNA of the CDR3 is TGTGCCACCAGTGACCGAAGGACTAGCGGGTTATACGAGCAGTACTTC. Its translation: CATSDRRTSGLYEQYF.

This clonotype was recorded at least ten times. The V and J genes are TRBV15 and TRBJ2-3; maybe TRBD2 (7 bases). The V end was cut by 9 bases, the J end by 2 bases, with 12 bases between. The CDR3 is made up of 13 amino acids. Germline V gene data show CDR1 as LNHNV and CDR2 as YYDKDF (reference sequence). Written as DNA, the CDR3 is TGTGCCACGGGGGGGCAATACACAGATACGCAGTATTTT. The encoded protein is CATGGQYTDTQYF.

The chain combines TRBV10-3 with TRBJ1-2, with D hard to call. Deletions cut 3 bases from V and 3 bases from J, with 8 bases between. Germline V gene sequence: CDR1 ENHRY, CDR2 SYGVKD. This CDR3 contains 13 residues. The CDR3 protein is CAISESADYGYTF. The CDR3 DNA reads TGTGCCATCAGTGAATCGGCGGACTATGGCTACACCTTC.

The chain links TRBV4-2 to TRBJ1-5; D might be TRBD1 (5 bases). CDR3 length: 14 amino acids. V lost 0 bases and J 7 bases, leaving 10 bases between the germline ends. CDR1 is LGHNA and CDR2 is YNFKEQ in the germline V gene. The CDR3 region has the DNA TGTGCCAGCAGCCAAGATGGGGGGGTCCAGCCCCAGCATTTT. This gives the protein CASSQDGGVQPQHF.

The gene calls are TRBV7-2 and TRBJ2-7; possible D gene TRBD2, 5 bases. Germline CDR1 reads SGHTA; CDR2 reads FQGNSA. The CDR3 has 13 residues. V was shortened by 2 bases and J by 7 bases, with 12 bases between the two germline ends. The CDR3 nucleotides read TGTGCCAGCAGCTTAAGTGTGGGGAGAGAGCAGTACTTC. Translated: CASSLSVGREQYF.

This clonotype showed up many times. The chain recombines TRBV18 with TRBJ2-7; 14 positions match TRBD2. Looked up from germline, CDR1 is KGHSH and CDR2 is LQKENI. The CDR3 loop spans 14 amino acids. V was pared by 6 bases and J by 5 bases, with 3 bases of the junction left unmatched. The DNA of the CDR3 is TGTGCCAGCTCCGGGACTAGCGGGAGCGACGAGCAGTACTTC. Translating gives CASSGTSGSDEQYF.

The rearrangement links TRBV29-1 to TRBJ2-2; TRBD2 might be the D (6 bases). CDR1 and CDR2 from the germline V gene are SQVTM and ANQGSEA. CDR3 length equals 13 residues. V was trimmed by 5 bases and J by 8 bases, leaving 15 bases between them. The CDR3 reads CSVLVAGRGELFF. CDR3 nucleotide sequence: TGCAGCGTTTTGGTCGCAGGGAGGGGGGAGCTGTTTTTT.

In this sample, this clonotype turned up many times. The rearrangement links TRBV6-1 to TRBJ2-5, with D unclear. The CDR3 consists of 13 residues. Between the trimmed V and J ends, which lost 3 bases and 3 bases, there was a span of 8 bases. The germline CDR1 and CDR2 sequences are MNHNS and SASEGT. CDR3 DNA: TGTGCCAGCAGTGAGGGCAGGAAAGAGACCCAGTACTTC. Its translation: CASSEGRKETQYF.

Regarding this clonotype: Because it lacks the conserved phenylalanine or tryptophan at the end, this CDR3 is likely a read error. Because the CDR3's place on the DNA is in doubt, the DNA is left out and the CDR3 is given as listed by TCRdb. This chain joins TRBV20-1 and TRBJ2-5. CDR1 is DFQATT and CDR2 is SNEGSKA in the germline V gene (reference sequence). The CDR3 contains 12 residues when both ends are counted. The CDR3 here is CSATEYQETQDY.

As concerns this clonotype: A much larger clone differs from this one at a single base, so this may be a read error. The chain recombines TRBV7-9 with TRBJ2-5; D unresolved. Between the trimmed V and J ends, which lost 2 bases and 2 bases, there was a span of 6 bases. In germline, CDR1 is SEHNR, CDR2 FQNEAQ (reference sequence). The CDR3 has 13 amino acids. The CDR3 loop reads CASSLSIQETQYF. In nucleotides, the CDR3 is TGTGCCAGCAGCTTATCCATACAAGAGACCCAGTACTTC.

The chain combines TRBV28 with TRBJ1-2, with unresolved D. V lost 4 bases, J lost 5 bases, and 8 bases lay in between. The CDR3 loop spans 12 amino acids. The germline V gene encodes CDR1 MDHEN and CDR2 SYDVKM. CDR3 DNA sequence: TGTGCCAGCAGTTATGTGGGGTATGGCTACACCTTC. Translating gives CASSYVGYGYTF.

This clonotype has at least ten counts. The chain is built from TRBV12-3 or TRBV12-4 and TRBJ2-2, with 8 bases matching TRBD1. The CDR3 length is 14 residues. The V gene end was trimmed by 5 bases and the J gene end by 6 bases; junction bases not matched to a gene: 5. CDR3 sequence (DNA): TGTGCCAGCAGTACTGGACAGGGCGCCGGGGAGCTGTTTTTT. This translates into CASSTGQGAGELFF.

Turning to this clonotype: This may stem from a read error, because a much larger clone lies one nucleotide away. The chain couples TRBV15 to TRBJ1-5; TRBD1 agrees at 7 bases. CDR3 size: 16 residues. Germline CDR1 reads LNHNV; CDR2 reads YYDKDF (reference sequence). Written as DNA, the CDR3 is TGTGCCACCAGCAAGCTGGGACAGTATAGCAATCAGCCCCGGCATTTT. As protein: CATSKLGQYSNQPRHF.

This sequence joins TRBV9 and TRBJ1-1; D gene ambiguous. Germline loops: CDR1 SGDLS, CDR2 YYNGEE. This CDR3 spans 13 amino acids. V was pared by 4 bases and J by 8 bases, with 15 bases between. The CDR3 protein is CASSPLTTEEAFF. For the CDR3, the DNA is TGTGCCAGCAGCCCGTTAACGACGGAAGAAGCTTTCTTT.

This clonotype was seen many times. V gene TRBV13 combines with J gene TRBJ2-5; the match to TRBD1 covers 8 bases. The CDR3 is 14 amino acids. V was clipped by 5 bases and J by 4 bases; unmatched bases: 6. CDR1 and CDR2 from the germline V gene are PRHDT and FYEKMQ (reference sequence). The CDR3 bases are TGTGCCAGCAGCAGCGGACAGGGATTAGAGACCCAGTACTTC. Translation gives CASSSGQGLETQYF.

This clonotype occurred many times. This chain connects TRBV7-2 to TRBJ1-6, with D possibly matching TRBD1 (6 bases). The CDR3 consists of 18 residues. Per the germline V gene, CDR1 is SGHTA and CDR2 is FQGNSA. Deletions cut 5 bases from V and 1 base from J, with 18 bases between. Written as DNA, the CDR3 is TGTGCCAGCAGCCCCCACCGTACAGGGAGGTCCTATAATTCACCCCTCCACTTT. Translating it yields CASSPHRTGRSYNSPLHF.

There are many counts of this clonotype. CDR3 coding DNA: TGCGCCAGCAGGTCTACGCAGGGACCCTCCTACGAGCAGTACTTC. Amino acid sequence: CASRSTQGPSYEQYF. The chain joins TRBV10-2 to TRBJ2-7; D may be TRBD1 or TRBD2 (5 bases each). Trimming removed 6 bases from V and 0 bases from J, with 15 bases in between. Germline CDR1 is WSHSY and CDR2 is SAAADI. The CDR3 is made up of 15 amino acids.

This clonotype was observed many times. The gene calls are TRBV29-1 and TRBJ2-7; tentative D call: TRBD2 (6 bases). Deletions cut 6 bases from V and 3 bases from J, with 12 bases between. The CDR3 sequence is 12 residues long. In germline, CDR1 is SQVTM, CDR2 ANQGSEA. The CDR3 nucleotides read TGCAGCGTCTCAGCGGGTGACTACGAGCAGTACTTC. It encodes CSVSAGDYEQYF.

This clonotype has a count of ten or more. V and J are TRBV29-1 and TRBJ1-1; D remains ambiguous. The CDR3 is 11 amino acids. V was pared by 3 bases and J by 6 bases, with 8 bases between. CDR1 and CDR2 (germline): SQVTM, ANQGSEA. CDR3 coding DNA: TGCAGCGTTGAGGTCTACGCTGAAGCTTTCTTT. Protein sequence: CSVEVYAEAFF. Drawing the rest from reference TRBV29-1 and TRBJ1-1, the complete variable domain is SAVISQKPSRDICQRGTSLTIQCQVDSQVTMMFWYRQQPGQSLTLIATANQGSEATYESGFVIDKFPISRPNLTFSTLTVSNMSPEDSSIYLCSVEVYAEAFFGQGTRLTVV.

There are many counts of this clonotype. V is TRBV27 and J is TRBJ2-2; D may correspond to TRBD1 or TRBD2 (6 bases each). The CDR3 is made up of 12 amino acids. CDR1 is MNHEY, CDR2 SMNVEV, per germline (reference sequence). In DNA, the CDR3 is TGTGGGGGGGCAAGGAACACCGGGGAGCTGTTTTTT. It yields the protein CGGARNTGELFF.

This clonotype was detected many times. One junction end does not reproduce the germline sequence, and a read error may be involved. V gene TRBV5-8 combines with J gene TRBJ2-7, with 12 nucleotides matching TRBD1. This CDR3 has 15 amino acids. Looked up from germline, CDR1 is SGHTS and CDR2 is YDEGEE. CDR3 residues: CTSTSPGQGAKVQYF. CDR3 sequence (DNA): TGTACCAGCACCTCACCGGGACAGGGGGCTAAGGTGCAGTACTTC.